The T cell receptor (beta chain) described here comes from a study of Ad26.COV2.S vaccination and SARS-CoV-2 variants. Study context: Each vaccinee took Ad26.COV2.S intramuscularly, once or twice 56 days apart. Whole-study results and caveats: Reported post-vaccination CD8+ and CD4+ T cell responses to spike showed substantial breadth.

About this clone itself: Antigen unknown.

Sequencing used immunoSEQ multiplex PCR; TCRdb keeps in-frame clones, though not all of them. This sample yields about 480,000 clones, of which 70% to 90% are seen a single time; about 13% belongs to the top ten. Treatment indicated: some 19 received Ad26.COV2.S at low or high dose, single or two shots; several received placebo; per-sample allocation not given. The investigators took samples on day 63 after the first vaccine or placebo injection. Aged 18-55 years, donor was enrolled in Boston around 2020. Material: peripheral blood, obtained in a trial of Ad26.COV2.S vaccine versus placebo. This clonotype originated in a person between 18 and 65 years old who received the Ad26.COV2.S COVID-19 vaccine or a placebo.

DNA for the CDR3: TGTGCCAGCAGCCACATGAAAAGAGCAGGGAATGGCTACACCTTC. It encodes CASSHMKRAGNGYTF. The gene calls are TRBV11-2 and TRBJ1-2; weak D call: TRBD1 (5 bases). V dropped 5 bases and J dropped 6 bases, with 19 bases sitting between them. Germline assignment: CDR1 SGHAT and CDR2 FQNNGV. The CDR3 runs 15 residues. The complete variable domain, with remaining parts taken from reference TRBV11-2 and TRBJ1-2, reads EAGVAQSPRYKIIEKRQSVAFWCNPISGHATLYWYQQILGQGPKLLIQFQNNGVVDDSQLPKDRFSAERLKGVDSTLKIQPAKLEDSAVYLCASSHMKRAGNGYTFGSGTRLTVV.